The clone carrying this T cell receptor (beta chain) has at least ten counts. The junction shows a germline mismatch at one end, possibly a read error. This entry belongs to a study of neurological immune-mediated disorders. The germline gives CDR1 SNHLY, CDR2 FYNNEI. CDR3 length equals 15 residues. In Maryland, USA, blood bank volunteers were the healthy controls. Use was made of about 920,000 CD4+ or CD8+ T cells in sorted libraries. The making of cDNA relied on 5'RACE with 10-nucleotide random UMIs. TCRdb ran MiXCR on the 5' RACE reads and lists one entry per CDR3 protein. The sample includes 30,000 to 45,000 distinct CDR3 sequences, 4% to 5.5% of them seen just once.

Sample: CD4+ T cells from blood. The clonotype was recovered from a man aged 18 to 35 in good health. This chain joins TRBV2 and TRBJ1-5, with 7 bases fitting TRBD1. CDR3 sequence reads: CASREGTVRNQPQHF. The CDR3 nucleotides read TGTGCCAGCAGAGAAGGGACAGTCCGGAATCAGCCCCAGCATTTT. The entire variable domain, with the rest obtained from reference TRBV2 and TRBJ1-5, is as follows: EPEVTQTPSHQVTQMGQEVILRCVPISNHLYFYWYRQILGQKVEFLVSFYNNEISEKSEIFDDQFSVERPDGSNFTLKIRSTKLEDSAMYFCASREGTVRNQPQHFGDGTRLSIL.